Detailed here is one TCR beta chain. This entry belongs to a study of blood T cell repertoires in COVID-19. Study in general: Samples came from the United States, Italy and Spain, spanning acute and convalescent COVID-19. PBMCs, B-cell-depleted T cells, or T cells were the source of the cDNA or gDNA that made up the material.

In the original analysis: Amplified reference gene primers provided the basis for estimating nucleated cell counts. Sequencing was performed with immunoSEQ multiplex PCR; in TCRdb, only in-frame clones are kept and a portion is missing. V and J calls and clone size come straight from that table; D and trimming were deduced from the DNA. Of some 300,000 clones listed, about 88% are singletons. V lost 1 base, J lost 6 bases, and 7 bases lay in between. The CDR3 has 14 amino acids. Germline CDR1 is KGHSH and CDR2 is LQKENI. The TCR comes from a man between 65 and 85 years old with acute or convalescent COVID-19. The genes are TRBV18 and TRBJ1-6, with D maybe TRBD1 (5 bases). The material sequenced was peripheral blood. CDR3 sequence reads: CASSPRQGNSPLHF. The CDR3 DNA follows: TGTGCCAGCTCACCACGCCAGGGTAATTCACCCCTCCACTTT. The whole variable domain, remainder taken from reference TRBV18 and TRBJ1-6, is NAGVMQNPRHLVRRRGQEARLRCSPMKGHSHVYWYRQLPEEGLKFMVYLQKENIIDESGMPKERFSAEFPKEGPSILRIQQVVRGDSAAYFCASSPRQGNSPLHFGNGTRLTVT.